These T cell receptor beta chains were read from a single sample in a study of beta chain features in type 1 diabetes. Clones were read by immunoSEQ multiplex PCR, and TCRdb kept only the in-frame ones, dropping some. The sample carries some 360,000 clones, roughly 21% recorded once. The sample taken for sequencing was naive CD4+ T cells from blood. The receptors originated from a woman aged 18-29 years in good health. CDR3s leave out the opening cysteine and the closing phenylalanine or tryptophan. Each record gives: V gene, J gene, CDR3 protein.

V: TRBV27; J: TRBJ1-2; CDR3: ASSLSRDSYGYT
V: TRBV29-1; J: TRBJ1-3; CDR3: SVSWTGSTHSGNTIY
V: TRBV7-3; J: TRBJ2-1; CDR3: ASSVYRGGNEQF
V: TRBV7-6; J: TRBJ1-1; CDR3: ASSRQGRTEAF
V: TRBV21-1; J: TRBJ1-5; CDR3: ASSKAQGPYNQPQH
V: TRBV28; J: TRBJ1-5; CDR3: ASRQGSQPQH
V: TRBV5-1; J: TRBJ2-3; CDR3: ASSRGGSSTDTQY
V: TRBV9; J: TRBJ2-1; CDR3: ASPASLDNEQF
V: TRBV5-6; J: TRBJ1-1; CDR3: ASSFEGNTEAF
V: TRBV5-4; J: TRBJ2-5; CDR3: ASSPSGRVQETQY
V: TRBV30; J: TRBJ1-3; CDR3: AWKGQGLGNTIY
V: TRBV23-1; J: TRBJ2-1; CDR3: ASTTSAKQGKRVREQF
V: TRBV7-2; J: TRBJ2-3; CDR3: ASSPELAGGSPQY
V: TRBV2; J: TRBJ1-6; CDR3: ASTPEYNSPLH
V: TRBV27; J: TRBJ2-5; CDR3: ASSLGTGRQETQY
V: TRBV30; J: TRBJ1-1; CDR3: AWTKGQLNTEAF
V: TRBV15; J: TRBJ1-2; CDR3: ATSLRGAGTYGYT
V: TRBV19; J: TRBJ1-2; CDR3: ASSGTGDGYT
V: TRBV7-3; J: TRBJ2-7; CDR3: ASSLEGGPYEQY
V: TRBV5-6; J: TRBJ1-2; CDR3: ASSFRLGYT
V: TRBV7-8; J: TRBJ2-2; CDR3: ASSRLGRPNTGELF
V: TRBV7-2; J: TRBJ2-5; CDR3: ASSLALRGETQY
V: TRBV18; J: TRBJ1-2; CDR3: ASSPRDYGYT
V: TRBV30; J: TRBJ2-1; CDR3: AWRSGSSYNEQF
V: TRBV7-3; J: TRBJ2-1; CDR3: ASSPDWAGGDEQF
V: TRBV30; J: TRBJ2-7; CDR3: AWRTRSSAGSYEQY
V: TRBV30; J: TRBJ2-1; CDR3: AWQLTRPNSYNEQF
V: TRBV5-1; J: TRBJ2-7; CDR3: ASSLVAGGPLYEQY
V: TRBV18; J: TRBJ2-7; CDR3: ASSPTSGRAPYEQY
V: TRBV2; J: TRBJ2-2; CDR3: ASSEVRGIGELF
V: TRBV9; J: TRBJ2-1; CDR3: ASSVGGIDIPVDEQF
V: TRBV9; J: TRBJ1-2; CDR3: ASSASQYGYT
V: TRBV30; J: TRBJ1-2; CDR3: AWSGGRGLGYT